Below are 23 T cell receptor beta chains sequenced from a single sample in a study of shared clonotypes between healthy human individuals. Sequenced by immunoSEQ multiplex PCR; TCRdb stores in-frame clones only, minus some. The top ten clones hold more than 1.5% of a sample with about 2.1 million clones, 90% to 95% of them seen once. CD45RO-negative CD8 cells positively selected for CCR7 made up the naive population, which excluded terminally differentiated effector memory CD45RA+ cells. The sample was naive CD8+ T cells from PBMCs. All receptors derive from a man aged 18-30 years in good health. Some clones in this sample may be carry-over from other donors' samples.

The rearrangement links TRBV4-1 to TRBJ2-7, with 9 bases aligning to TRBD2. Germline V gene sequence: CDR1 MGHRA, CDR2 YSYEKL. After removal of 5 bases from V and 2 bases from J, the junction contained 7 bases not matched to a gene. The CDR3 loop spans 15 amino acids. Here the CDR3 DNA reads TGCGCCAGCAGCTCTCGACTAGCGGCAACCTACGAGCAGTACTTC. This sequence encodes CASSSRLAATYEQYF.

The genes are TRBV9 and TRBJ2-7; TRBD1 matches at 12 bases. The CDR3 contains 16 residues. J lost 4 bases, V lost 4 bases, and 9 bases had no gene match. Germline V gene sequence: CDR1 SGDLS, CDR2 YYNGEE. CDR3 sequence reads: CASSRFGTGGAYEQYF. The CDR3 nucleotides read TGTGCCAGCAGCAGATTTGGGACAGGGGGCGCGTACGAGCAGTACTTC.

This clone has a single count. This rearrangement joins TRBV5-1 to TRBJ2-7; D may be TRBD1 (5 bases). This CDR3 comprises 17 residues. V was clipped by 4 bases and J by 2 bases, with 22 bases between them. The germline gives CDR1 SGHRS, CDR2 YFSETQ. The CDR3 is CASSVETPTGVTYEQYF. The CDR3 nucleotides read TGCGCCAGCAGCGTGGAGACCCCAACAGGAGTAACCTACGAGCAGTACTTC. The variable domain in full, with the rest retrieved from reference TRBV5-1 and TRBJ2-7, is KAGVTQTPRYLIKTRGQQVTLSCSPISGHRSVSWYQQTPGQGLQFLFEYFSETQRNKGNFPGRFSGRQFSNSRSEMNVSTLELGDSALYLCASSVETPTGVTYEQYFGPGTRLTVT.

The chain employs TRBV5-1 and TRBJ1-1, with 9 bases aligning to TRBD1. The CDR3 loop spans 15 amino acids. CDR1 SGHRS and CDR2 YFSETQ come from the germline V gene. V lost 4 bases and J lost 0; bases outside the gene matches: 4. Here the CDR3 DNA reads TGCGCCAGCAGCGACCGGGACAGGGTGAACACTGAAGCTTTCTTT. Residues: CASSDRDRVNTEAFF. The full variable domain, rest sourced from reference TRBV5-1 and TRBJ1-1, is KAGVTQTPRYLIKTRGQQVTLSCSPISGHRSVSWYQQTPGQGLQFLFEYFSETQRNKGNFPGRFSGRQFSNSRSEMNVSTLELGDSALYLCASSDRDRVNTEAFFGQGTRLTVV.

This chain joins TRBV9 and TRBJ1-5; D possibly corresponds to TRBD1 (6 bases). In germline, CDR1 is SGDLS, CDR2 YYNGEE. The CDR3 sequence is 15 residues long. Trimming took 0 bases from V and 4 from J, leaving 11 bases between them. The CDR3 DNA sequence: TGTGCCAGCAGCGTAGGACAGGACCGAAATCAGCCCCAGCATTTT. Translating gives CASSVGQDRNQPQHF.

J is TRBJ1-1 and V is TRBV7-7, with D perhaps TRBD1 (6 bases). The ends were cut back, 5 bases at V and 6 bases at J, with 13 bases in the middle. This CDR3 has 13 residues. Germline-derived CDR1 and CDR2 are SSHAT and FNYEAQ (reference sequence). The CDR3 loop is CASSRDITSEAFF. Written as DNA, the CDR3 is TGTGCCAGCAGCCGGGACATCACCTCTGAAGCTTTCTTT.

V and J are TRBV27 and TRBJ2-6; TRBD1 aligns across 9 bases. The CDR3 is made up of 17 amino acids. V lost 8 bases, J lost 4 bases, and 12 bases stayed unmatched. Germline assignment: CDR1 MNHEY and CDR2 SMNVEV (reference sequence). CDR3 sequence reads: CASRPPLQGAGANVLTF. CDR3 bases: TGTGCCAGCCGCCCGCCGCTACAGGGGGCCGGGGCCAACGTCCTGACTTTC.

CDR3 DNA sequence: TGTGCCAGCAGCCTGGGGGATACGAACACCGGGGAGCTGTTTTTT. This encodes CASSLGDTNTGELFF. The rearrangement links TRBV28 to TRBJ2-2; either TRBD1 or TRBD2 may supply D (5 bases each). CDR1 and CDR2 (germline): MDHEN, SYDVKM. The CDR3 contains 15 residues. Trimming shortened V by 6 bases and J by 0 bases, and 11 bases separated the two germline ends.

As to this clone: Different DNA sequences within this sample yield the same CDR3. This chain uses TRBV30 with TRBJ2-7, with D perhaps TRBD1 (6 bases). The CDR3 contains 12 residues. Looked up from germline, CDR1 is GTSNPN and CDR2 is SVGIG (reference sequence). With 3 bases removed from V and 1 base from J, the gap between germline ends came to 7 bases. The CDR3 region has the DNA TGTGCCTGGAGGGACAGTTCCTACGAGCAGTACTTC. Translation gives CAWRDSSYEQYF.

Points on this clone: Additional DNA sequences in this sample encode the identical CDR3. The gene calls are TRBV27 and TRBJ2-1, with TRBD2 matching 11 bases. The CDR3 spans 15 residues. Germline loops: CDR1 MNHEY, CDR2 SMNVEV (reference sequence). V was clipped by 5 bases and J by 3 bases; unmatched bases: 3. Written as DNA, the CDR3 is TGTGCCAGCAGTCCGGGGACTAGCGGCTACAATGAGCAGTTCTTC. It translates to CASSPGTSGYNEQFF.

The chain links TRBV9 to TRBJ2-7; D is unresolved. The V end lost 3 bases, the J end lost 7 bases, and 23 bases lay between the germline ends. Germline CDR1 reads SGDLS; CDR2 reads YYNGEE. The CDR3 has 16 amino acids. CDR3 bases: TGTGCCAGCAGCGACCAGACCCGTCTCAATCCCAAAGAGCAGTACTTC. It codes for CASSDQTRLNPKEQYF. Full variable domain (rest looked up from reference TRBV9 and TRBJ2-7): DSGVTQTPKHLITATGQRVTLRCSPRSGDLSVYWYQQSLDQGLQFLIQYYNGEERAKGNILERFSAQQFPDLHSELNLSSLELGDSALYFCASSDQTRLNPKEQYFGPGTRLTVT.

The chain couples TRBV29-1 to TRBJ2-7; tentatively, D is TRBD2 (6 bases). Trimming removed 5 bases from V and 0 bases from J, with 11 bases in between. Per germline, CDR1 SQVTM and CDR2 ANQGSEA. CDR3 length equals 13 residues. Here the CDR3 reads CSVMDGSSYEQYF. The CDR3 DNA reads as TGCAGCGTTATGGACGGGAGCTCCTACGAGCAGTACTTC.

This chain links TRBV11-3 with TRBJ2-7; 9 bases line up with TRBD2. The CDR3 spans 15 residues. V lost 5 bases and J lost 6; bases outside the gene matches: 11. CDR1 is SGHNT, CDR2 YENEEA, per germline. In DNA, the CDR3 is TGTGCCAGCAGCGCCGGGGTTGGGACTAGCCGCGAGCAGTACTTC. Translated: CASSAGVGTSREQYF.

Notes on this clone: This same CDR3 is encoded by further DNA sequences in the sample. The J gene is TRBJ2-7, the V gene TRBV27; TRBD1 or TRBD2 may be the D gene (6 bases each). Germline CDR1 MNHEY, CDR2 SMNVEV (reference sequence). V was pared by 5 bases and J by 3 bases, with 11 bases between. The CDR3 contains 13 residues. The CDR3 is CASSLGGLYEQYF. The CDR3 bases are TGTGCCAGCAGTCTAGGGGGGCTCTACGAGCAGTACTTC.

In its sample, this clone was seen once. Other DNA sequences in this specimen translate into the identical CDR3. The gene calls are TRBV27 and TRBJ2-1; tentatively, D is TRBD1 (5 bases). Germline CDR1 MNHEY, CDR2 SMNVEV (reference sequence). The CDR3 totals 13 residues. Trimming stripped 2 bases from V and 4 bases from J, with 6 bases between. The DNA for the CDR3 is TGTGCCAGCAGTTTAAGGGGATACAATGAGCAGTTCTTC. As protein: CASSLRGYNEQFF.

The table lists this clone with a count of one. The chain couples TRBV28 to TRBJ2-1; 9 nucleotides line up with TRBD2. Germline CDR1 reads MDHEN; CDR2 reads SYDVKM. The CDR3 has 16 residues. The ends lost 3 bases at V and 6 bases at J; junction bases unmatched: 9. This chain's CDR3 is CASSFFGLAGRNEQFF. CDR3 sequence (DNA): TGTGCCAGCAGTTTTTTTGGCCTAGCGGGACGCAATGAGCAGTTCTTC.

The chain is built from TRBV9 and TRBJ2-3; no firm D call. Deletions cut 3 bases from V and 3 bases from J, with 14 bases between. The CDR3 is 15 amino acids. The germline CDR1 and CDR2 sequences are SGDLS and YYNGEE. In nucleotides, the CDR3 is TGTGCCAGCAGCGCCCGGTCGGCGTGGACAGATACGCAGTATTTT. Amino acids: CASSARSAWTDTQYF.

Note on this clone: Other DNA sequences from this sample encode an identical CDR3 as well. The chain is built from TRBV28 and TRBJ2-7, with a tentative D call TRBD2 (5 bases). Trimming took 2 bases from V and 1 from J, leaving 9 bases between them. The V gene's germline CDR1 is MDHEN and CDR2 SYDVKM. There are 14 residues in the CDR3. In DNA, the CDR3 is TGTGCCAGCAGTTTAATCCCGGGATCCTACGAGCAGTACTTC. Translation: CASSLIPGSYEQYF.

The chain links TRBV27 to TRBJ2-3; TRBD2 matches at 12 bases. J lost 2 bases, V lost 5 bases, and 8 bases had no gene match. The CDR3 spans 17 residues. Germline-derived CDR1 and CDR2 are MNHEY and SMNVEV (reference sequence). CDR3 coding DNA: TGTGCCAGCAGTGTCCTAGCGGGAGGGCCCGTCACAGATACGCAGTATTTT. Its translation: CASSVLAGGPVTDTQYF.

The chain has TRBV11-2 and TRBJ2-5; D might be TRBD2 (6 bases). CDR1 and CDR2 from the germline V gene are SGHAT and FQNNGV. The ends were cut back, 5 bases at V and 2 bases at J, with 24 bases in the middle. The CDR3 is made up of 18 amino acids. CDR3 in amino acids: CASSQRGTGTGEQETQYF. The CDR3, as DNA: TGTGCCAGCAGCCAACGGGGAACCGGGACGGGAGAACAAGAGACCCAGTACTTC.

The count of this clone is one. The same CDR3 can be traced to other DNA sequences in this sample. The chain employs TRBV27 and TRBJ2-7, with D hard to call. Germline CDR1 and CDR2: MNHEY and SMNVEV (reference sequence). The CDR3 consists of 14 residues. V was clipped by 1 base and J by 1 base, with 8 bases between them. As DNA, the CDR3 is TGTGCCAGCAGTTTATTGGGCGTTTCCTACGAGCAGTACTTC. This codes for CASSLLGVSYEQYF.

V and J are TRBV27 and TRBJ2-7, with 13 bases identical to TRBD2. In germline, CDR1 is MNHEY, CDR2 SMNVEV (reference sequence). This CDR3 is built from 14 residues. Trimming took 5 bases from V and 6 from J; bases not matched to a gene: 4. The CDR3 coding sequence is TGTGCCAGCAGTCCGTGGACTAGCGGGAGCGAGCAGTACTTC. Its translation is CASSPWTSGSEQYF.

This clone was counted once. This chain uses TRBV7-9 with TRBJ1-2; 9 nucleotides line up with TRBD1. Germline CDR1 reads SEHNR; CDR2 reads FQNEAQ (reference sequence). The CDR3 consists of 16 residues. J lost 4 bases, V lost 6 bases, and 12 bases had no gene match. The CDR3, as DNA: TGTGCCAGCAGTCAGGGACAGGGTAGCGTTCTCTATGGCTACACCTTC. Translating it yields CASSQGQGSVLYGYTF.